The clone carrying this T cell receptor (beta chain) was detected only a few times. The antigen is unknown. The sample originates from a study of T-cell memory formation after mild COVID-19. Study conclusions and caveats: Among CD4+ contracting clones, most were CM and EM, and CD8+ ones EMRA.

Germline trimming cut 3 bases from V and 5 bases from J; bases unmatched to any gene: 7. Germline lookup yields CDR1 SGHRS and CDR2 YFSETQ. The length of the CDR3 is 14 residues. TCRdb re-called the 5' RACE reads through MiXCR, storing one row per CDR3 protein. The sample lists about 350,000 distinct CDR3 sequences; 25% to 30% were seen once. This receptor was identified in an adult woman who had mild COVID-19 (a few samples of this study predate the infection). Cell type and time point are not known. The gene calls are TRBV5-1 and TRBJ2-5; 7 nucleotides line up with TRBD1. What was sequenced was PBMCs or a T cell subset sorted from them (not recorded which). Here the CDR3 DNA reads TGCGCCAGCAGCTACGACAGGGCTCTGGAGACCCAGTACTTC. Translation gives CASSYDRALETQYF.